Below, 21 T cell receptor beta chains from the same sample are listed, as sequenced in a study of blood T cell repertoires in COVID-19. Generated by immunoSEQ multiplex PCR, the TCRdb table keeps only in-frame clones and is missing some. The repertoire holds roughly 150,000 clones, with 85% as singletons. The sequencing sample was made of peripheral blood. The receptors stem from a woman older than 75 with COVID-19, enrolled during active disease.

The CDR3, as DNA: TGCAGTGCTAGTAGCGGGGTCTACAATGAGCAGTTCTTC. Translating gives CSASSGVYNEQFF. The chain combines TRBV20-1 with TRBJ2-1; TRBD2 aligns across 8 bases. The junction had 1 base not matched to a gene; V was cut back by 3 bases and J by 3 bases. In germline, CDR1 is DFQATT, CDR2 SNEGSKA (reference sequence). There are 13 residues in the CDR3.

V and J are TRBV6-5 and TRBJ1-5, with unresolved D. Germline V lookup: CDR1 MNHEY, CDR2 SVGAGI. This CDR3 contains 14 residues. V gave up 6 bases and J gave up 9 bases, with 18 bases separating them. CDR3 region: CASRVSGPPTPQHF. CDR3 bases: TGTGCCAGCAGGGTTAGTGGGCCTCCGACGCCCCAGCATTTT.

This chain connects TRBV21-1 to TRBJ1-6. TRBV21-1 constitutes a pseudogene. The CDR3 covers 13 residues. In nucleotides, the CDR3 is TGTGCCCGAAGAGGGAAACGGGCTTCACCCCTCCACTTT. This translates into CARRGKRASPLHF.

CDR3 amino acids: CSVGGQGNQPQHF. The CDR3 coding sequence is TGCAGCGTTGGGGGACAGGGGAATCAGCCCCAGCATTTT. V and J are TRBV29-1 and TRBJ1-5, with TRBD1 matching over 10 bases. This CDR3 contains 13 residues. In germline, CDR1 is SQVTM, CDR2 ANQGSEA. The trim removed 4 bases at V and 4 bases at J, leaving 1 base unmatched.

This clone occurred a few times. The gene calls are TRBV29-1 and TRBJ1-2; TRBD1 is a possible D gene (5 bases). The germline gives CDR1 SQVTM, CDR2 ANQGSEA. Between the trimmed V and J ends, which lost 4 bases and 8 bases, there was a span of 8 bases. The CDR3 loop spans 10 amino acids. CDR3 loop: CSVGGGGYTF. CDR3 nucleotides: TGCAGCGTTGGGGGCGGCGGCTACACCTTC. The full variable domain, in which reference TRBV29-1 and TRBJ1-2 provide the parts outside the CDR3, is SAVISQKPSRDICQRGTSLTIQCQVDSQVTMMFWYRQQPGQSLTLIATANQGSEATYESGFVIDKFPISRPNLTFSTLTVSNMSPEDSSIYLCSVGGGGYTFGSGTRLTVV.

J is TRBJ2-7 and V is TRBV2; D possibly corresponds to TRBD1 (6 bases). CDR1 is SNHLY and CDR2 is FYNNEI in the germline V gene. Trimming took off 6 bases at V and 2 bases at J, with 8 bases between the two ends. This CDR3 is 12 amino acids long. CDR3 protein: CASRRTAYEQYF. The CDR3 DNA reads TGTGCCAGCAGACGGACAGCCTACGAGCAGTACTTC.

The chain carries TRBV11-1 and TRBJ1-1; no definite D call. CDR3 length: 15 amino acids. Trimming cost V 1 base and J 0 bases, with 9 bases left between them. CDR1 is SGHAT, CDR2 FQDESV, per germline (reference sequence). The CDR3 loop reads CASSLVSGMNTEAFF. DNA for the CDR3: TGTGCCAGCAGCTTAGTATCGGGTATGAACACTGAAGCTTTCTTT.

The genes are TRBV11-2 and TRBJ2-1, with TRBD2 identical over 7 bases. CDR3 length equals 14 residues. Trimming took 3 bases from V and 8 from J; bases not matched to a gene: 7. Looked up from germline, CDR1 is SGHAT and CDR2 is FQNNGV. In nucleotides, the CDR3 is TGTGCCAGCAGCTTTCTAGCGGCTGAGGATGAGCAGTTCTTC. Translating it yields CASSFLAAEDEQFF. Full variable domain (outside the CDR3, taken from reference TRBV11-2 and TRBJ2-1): EAGVAQSPRYKIIEKRQSVAFWCNPISGHATLYWYQQILGQGPKLLIQFQNNGVVDDSQLPKDRFSAERLKGVDSTLKIQPAKLEDSAVYLCASSFLAAEDEQFFGPGTRLTVL.

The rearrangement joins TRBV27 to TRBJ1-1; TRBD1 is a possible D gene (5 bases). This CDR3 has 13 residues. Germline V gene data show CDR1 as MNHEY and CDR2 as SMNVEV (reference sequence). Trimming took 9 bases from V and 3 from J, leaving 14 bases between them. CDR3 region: CASSPGVHTEAFF. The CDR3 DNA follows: TGTGCCAGTTCCCCGGGGGTACACACTGAAGCTTTCTTT.

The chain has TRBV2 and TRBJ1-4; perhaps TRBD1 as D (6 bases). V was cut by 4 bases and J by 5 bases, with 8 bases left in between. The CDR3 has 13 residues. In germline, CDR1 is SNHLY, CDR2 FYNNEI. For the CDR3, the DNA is TGTGCCAGCAGTGGGACAGAAAATGAAAAACTGTTTTTT. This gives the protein CASSGTENEKLFF.

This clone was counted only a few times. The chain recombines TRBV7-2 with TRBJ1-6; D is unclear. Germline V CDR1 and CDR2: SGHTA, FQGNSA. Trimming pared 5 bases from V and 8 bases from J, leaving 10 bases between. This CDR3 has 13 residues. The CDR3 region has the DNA TGTGCCAGCAGCGCCATCCCGGATTCACCCCTCCACTTT. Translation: CASSAIPDSPLHF.

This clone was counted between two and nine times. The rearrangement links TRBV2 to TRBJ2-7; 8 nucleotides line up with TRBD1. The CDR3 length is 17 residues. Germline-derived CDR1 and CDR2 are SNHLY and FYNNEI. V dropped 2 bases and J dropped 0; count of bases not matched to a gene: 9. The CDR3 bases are TGTGCCAGCAGTGAATGGGGGGACAGGCCAAGCTCCTACGAGCAGTACTTC. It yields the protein CASSEWGDRPSSYEQYF.

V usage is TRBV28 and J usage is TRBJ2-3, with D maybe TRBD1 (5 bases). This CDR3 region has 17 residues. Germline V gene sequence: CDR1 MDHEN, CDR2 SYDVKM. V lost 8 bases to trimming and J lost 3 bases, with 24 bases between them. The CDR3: CASWGVGARERTDTQYF. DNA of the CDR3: TGTGCCAGCTGGGGCGTAGGGGCGCGAGAGAGAACAGATACGCAGTATTTT.

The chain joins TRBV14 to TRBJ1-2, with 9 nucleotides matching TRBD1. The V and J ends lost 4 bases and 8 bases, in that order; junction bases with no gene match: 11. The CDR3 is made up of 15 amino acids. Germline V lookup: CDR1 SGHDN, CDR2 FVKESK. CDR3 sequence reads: CASSLYLGQGKGYTF. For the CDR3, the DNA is TGTGCCAGCAGCCTTTACCTAGGACAGGGGAAAGGCTACACCTTC.

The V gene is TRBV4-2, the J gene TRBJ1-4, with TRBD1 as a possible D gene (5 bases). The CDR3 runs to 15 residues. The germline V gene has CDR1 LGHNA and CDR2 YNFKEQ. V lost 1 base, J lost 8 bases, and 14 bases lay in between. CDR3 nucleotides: TGTGCCAGCAGCCAAGGTACAGGCCTTCCGGAAAAACTGTTTTTT. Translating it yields CASSQGTGLPEKLFF.

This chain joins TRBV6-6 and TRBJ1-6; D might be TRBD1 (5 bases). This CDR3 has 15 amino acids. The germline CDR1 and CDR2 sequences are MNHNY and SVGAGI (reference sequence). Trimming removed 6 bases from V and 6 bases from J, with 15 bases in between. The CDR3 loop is CASSPPGGGNSPLHF. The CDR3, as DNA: TGTGCCAGCAGCCCCCCGGGGGGAGGTAATTCACCCCTCCACTTT.

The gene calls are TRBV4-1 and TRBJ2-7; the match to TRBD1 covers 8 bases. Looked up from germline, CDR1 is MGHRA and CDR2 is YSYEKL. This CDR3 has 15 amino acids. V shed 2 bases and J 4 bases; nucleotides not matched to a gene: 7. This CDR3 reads CASSQREGQDYEQYF. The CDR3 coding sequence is TGCGCCAGCAGCCAAAGAGAGGGACAGGATTACGAGCAGTACTTC.

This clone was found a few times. CDR3: CARSLKVAGETYNEQFF. For the CDR3, the DNA is TGTGCCAGAAGCTTGAAAGTAGCGGGAGAGACCTACAATGAGCAGTTCTTC. The J gene is TRBJ2-1, the V gene TRBV5-3, with TRBD2 matching over 9 bases. TRBV5-3 is labeled an ORF, and its function is uncertain. This CDR3 contains 17 residues. With 1 base clipped from V and 2 bases from J, the junction kept 7 bases outside the gene matches.

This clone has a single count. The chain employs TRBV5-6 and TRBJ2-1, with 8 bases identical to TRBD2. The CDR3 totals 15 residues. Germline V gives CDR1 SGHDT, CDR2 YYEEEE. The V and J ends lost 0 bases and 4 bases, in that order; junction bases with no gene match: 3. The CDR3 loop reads CASSLAGLAYNEQFF. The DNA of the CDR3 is TGTGCCAGCAGCTTGGCTGGACTAGCTTACAATGAGCAGTTCTTC.

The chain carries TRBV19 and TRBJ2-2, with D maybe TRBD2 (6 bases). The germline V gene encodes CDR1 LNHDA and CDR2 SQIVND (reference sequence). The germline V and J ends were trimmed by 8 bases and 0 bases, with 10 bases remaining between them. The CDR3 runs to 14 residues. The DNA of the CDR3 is TGTGCCAGTTCTAGCGCCTCGAACACCGGGGAGCTGTTTTTT. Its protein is CASSSASNTGELFF.

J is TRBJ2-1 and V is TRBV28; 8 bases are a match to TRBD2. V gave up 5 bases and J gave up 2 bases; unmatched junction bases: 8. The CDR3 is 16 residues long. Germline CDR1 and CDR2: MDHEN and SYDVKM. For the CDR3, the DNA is TGTGCCAGCAGTGTCAAACTAGCGGCCGCCTACAATGAGCAGTTCTTC. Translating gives CASSVKLAAAYNEQFF. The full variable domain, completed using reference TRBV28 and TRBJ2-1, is DVKVTQSSRYLVKRTGEKVFLECVQDMDHENMFWYRQDPGLGLRLIYFSYDVKMKEKGDIPEGYSVSREKKERFSLILESASTNQTSMYLCASSVKLAAAYNEQFFGPGTRLTVL.